One and the same sample provided the 18 T cell receptor beta chains below, sequenced in a study of blood T cell repertoires in COVID-19. Libraries were prepared by immunoSEQ multiplex PCR; TCRdb keeps only in-frame clonotypes and omits some of them. The sample carries over 90,000 clones, around four fifths recorded once. The source material was peripheral blood. The receptors were sampled from a man aged 40-49 years with active or convalescent COVID-19.

CDR3 DNA: TGTGCCAGCAGCCTTACTAGCGGGGGGGCTAATGAGCAGTTCTTC. Translation: CASSLTSGGANEQFF. The chain carries TRBV3-1 (or the pseudogene TRBV3-2) and TRBJ2-1, with TRBD2 identical over 13 bases. Trimming cost V 4 bases and J 7 bases; bases outside gene matches: 4. This CDR3 comprises 15 residues. Looked up from germline, CDR1 is LGHDT and CDR2 is YNNKEL (reference sequence).

This rearrangement joins TRBV11-2 to TRBJ1-1; no definite D call. Trimming shortened V by 5 bases and J by 6 bases, and 10 bases separated the two germline ends. The CDR3 sequence is 12 residues long. Germline V gives CDR1 SGHAT, CDR2 FQNNGV. The CDR3 sequence: CASSPARAEAFF. CDR3 coding DNA: TGTGCCAGCAGCCCCGCCCGGGCTGAAGCTTTCTTT. Full variable domain (remainder filled in from reference TRBV11-2 and TRBJ1-1): EAGVAQSPRYKIIEKRQSVAFWCNPISGHATLYWYQQILGQGPKLLIQFQNNGVVDDSQLPKDRFSAERLKGVDSTLKIQPAKLEDSAVYLCASSPARAEAFFGQGTRLTVV.

This clone was counted a single time. CDR3 residues: CSAKGGNTIYF. In DNA form, the CDR3 reads TGCAGTGCTAAGGGAGGGAACACCATATATTTT. The V gene is TRBV20-1, the J gene TRBJ1-3; D unclear. Germline-derived CDR1 and CDR2 are DFQATT and SNEGSKA (reference sequence). CDR3 length: 11 amino acids. Trimming pared 4 bases from V and 7 bases from J, leaving 8 bases between.

The rearrangement joins TRBV30 to TRBJ1-5; no definite D call. Trimming removed 2 bases at V and 0 bases at J, with 8 bases between. Germline V gene data show CDR1 as GTSNPN and CDR2 as SVGIG (reference sequence). This CDR3 is built from 14 residues. CDR3 DNA sequence: TGTGCCTGGAGTCGAGGTTATAGCAATCAGCCCCAGCATTTT. Amino acids: CAWSRGYSNQPQHF.

The gene calls are TRBV12-5 and TRBJ1-5, with TRBD1 matching over 8 bases. After removal of 0 bases from V and 4 bases from J, the junction contained 5 bases not matched to a gene. This CDR3 has 16 residues. CDR1 is LGHNT and CDR2 is FRNRAP in the germline V gene. CDR3 protein: CASGLVQTGVNQPQHF. CDR3 nucleotides: TGTGCTAGTGGTTTGGTACAGACAGGGGTTAATCAGCCCCAGCATTTT. Variable domain in full (rest from reference TRBV12-5 and TRBJ1-5): DARVTQTPRHKVTEMGQEVTMRCQPILGHNTVFWYRQTMMQGLELLAYFRNRAPLDDSGMPKDRFSAEMPDATLATLKIQPSEPRDSAVYFCASGLVQTGVNQPQHFGDGTRLSIL.

V is TRBV5-6 and J is TRBJ2-7; weak D call: TRBD2 (5 bases). Looked up from germline, CDR1 is SGHDT and CDR2 is YYEEEE. The CDR3 runs 13 residues. The V end lost 3 bases, the J end lost 7 bases, and 14 bases lay between the germline ends. CDR3 nucleotides: TGTGCCAGCAGCTCATCAGTTAGAGGGGAGCAGTACTTC. It yields the protein CASSSSVRGEQYF.

Regarding this clone: Its ends do not fully match the called genes, so a read error is possible. This chain connects TRBV11-2 to TRBJ2-7, with D perhaps TRBD2 (6 bases). Germline V CDR1 and CDR2: SGHAT, FQNNGV. The CDR3 has 15 amino acids. CDR3 coding DNA: TGTGCCAGCAGCTTAGAGGGGGGTTGGGGAGGAAGCCTTCGTTTC. This gives the protein CASSLEGGWGGSLRF. The full variable domain, with the rest looked up from reference TRBV11-2 and TRBJ2-7, is EAGVAQSPRYKIIEKRQSVAFWCNPISGHATLYWYQQILGQGPKLLIQFQNNGVVDDSQLPKDRFSAERLKGVDSTLKIQPAKLEDSAVYLCASSLEGGWGGSLRFGPGTRLTVT.

The gene calls are TRBV19 and TRBJ1-4; D may be TRBD1 (6 bases). CDR1 LNHDA and CDR2 SQIVND come from the germline V gene (reference sequence). The V end lost 10 bases, the J end lost 0 bases, and 18 bases lay between the germline ends. The CDR3 is made up of 16 amino acids. The CDR3 region has the DNA TGTGCCAATCCGGGACACAAAATTGCAACTAATGAAAAACTGTTTTTT. Translation gives CANPGHKIATNEKLFF. Full variable domain (remainder filled in from reference TRBV19 and TRBJ1-4): DGGITQSPKYLFRKEGQNVTLSCEQNLNHDAMYWYRQDPGQGLRLIYYSQIVNDFQKGDIAEGYSVSREKKESFPLTVTSAQKNPTAFYLCANPGHKIATNEKLFFGSGTQLSVL.

The chain joins TRBV28 to TRBJ2-1; D might be TRBD2 (6 bases). Trimming shortened V by 7 bases and J by 5 bases, and 21 bases separated the two germline ends. From germline, CDR1 is MDHEN and CDR2 SYDVKM. CDR3 size: 16 residues. Written as DNA, the CDR3 is TGTGCCAGCACCCGCGGAGGGTCGTCGGGGAACAATGAGCAGTTCTTC. Residues: CASTRGGSSGNNEQFF.

Here the CDR3 reads CASSQPAGAPLTDTQYF. The CDR3 DNA is TGCGCCAGCAGCCAACCAGCGGGAGCGCCACTCACAGATACGCAGTATTTT. The chain recombines TRBV4-1 with TRBJ2-3, with 8 bases fitting TRBD2. CDR1 is MGHRA, CDR2 YSYEKL, per germline. CDR3 length equals 17 residues. With V trimmed by 2 bases and J by 2 bases, 9 bases remained unmatched.

This clone was counted between two and nine times. The chain has TRBV23-1 and TRBJ2-6; 8 bases match TRBD2. TRBV23-1 is assigned to the ORF class and has an uncertain function. This CDR3 is 19 amino acids long. The V gene end was trimmed by 3 bases and the J gene end by 0 bases; junction bases not matched to a gene: 10. The CDR3 sequence: CASSQSTEGLVSGANVLTF. The DNA for the CDR3 is TGCGCCAGCAGTCAGTCCACGGAGGGACTAGTCTCTGGGGCCAACGTCCTGACTTTC.

This clone appeared many times. The chain joins TRBV30 to TRBJ1-6; TRBD1 is a possible D gene (6 bases). V was clipped by 1 base and J by 11 bases, with 12 bases between them. The CDR3 runs 13 residues. CDR1 is GTSNPN, CDR2 SVGIG, per germline (reference sequence). DNA of the CDR3: TGTGCCTGGAGTGGGGAAAACAGGGCACCCCTCCACTTT. Its protein product is CAWSGENRAPLHF.

The genes are TRBV6-5 and TRBJ2-1; no firm D call. The V and J ends lost 7 bases and 0 bases respectively, with 13 bases between them. CDR1 and CDR2 (germline): MNHEY, SVGAGI. The CDR3 covers 15 residues. Written as DNA, the CDR3 is TGTGCCAGCACCACAGACGGTAGCTCCTACAATGAGCAGTTCTTC. Translating gives CASTTDGSSYNEQFF.

This chain joins TRBV5-1 and TRBJ2-5, with unresolved D. CDR3 length equals 12 residues. Per the germline V gene, CDR1 is SGHRS and CDR2 is YFSETQ. With 0 bases removed from V and 5 bases from J, the gap between germline ends came to 5 bases. CDR3 residues: CASSLDRETQYF. CDR3 DNA: TGCGCCAGCAGCTTGGATCGGGAGACCCAGTACTTC. Full variable domain (rest looked up from reference TRBV5-1 and TRBJ2-5): KAGVTQTPRYLIKTRGQQVTLSCSPISGHRSVSWYQQTPGQGLQFLFEYFSETQRNKGNFPGRFSGRQFSNSRSEMNVSTLELGDSALYLCASSLDRETQYFGPGTRLLVL.

A few counts support this clone. The genes are TRBV5-1 and TRBJ1-2, with D unclear. Trimming cost V 1 base and J 5 bases, with 12 bases left between them. The CDR3 covers 14 residues. Germline-derived CDR1 and CDR2 are SGHRS and YFSETQ. The CDR3 DNA reads as TGCGCCAGCAGCTTGATAGCAGATGGATATGGCTACACCTTC. Residues: CASSLIADGYGYTF.

The rearrangement links TRBV6-5 to TRBJ1-5; 8 bases are shared with TRBD1. V gave up 8 bases and J gave up 4 bases; unmatched junction bases: 10. There are 15 residues in the CDR3. Per the germline V gene, CDR1 is MNHEY and CDR2 is SVGAGI. CDR3 coding DNA: TGTGCCAGCCTCGACAGGGGCAGGGGGAATCAGCCCCAGCATTTT. This gives the protein CASLDRGRGNQPQHF.

The chain carries TRBV29-1 and TRBJ1-2, with TRBD1 identical over 7 bases. The CDR3 runs to 17 residues. V was pared by 5 bases and J by 4 bases, with 19 bases of the junction left unmatched. Germline-derived CDR1 and CDR2 are SQVTM and ANQGSEA. The CDR3 DNA reads as TGCAGCGTTAACCCACAAGGGGTCGACAGGGCTACCTATGGCTACACCTTC. Amino acid sequence: CSVNPQGVDRATYGYTF.

V gene TRBV6-5 combines with J gene TRBJ2-7; TRBD2 matches 14 bases. V lost 6 bases and J lost 6; bases outside the gene matches: 4. CDR1 is MNHEY, CDR2 SVGAGI, per germline. The length of the CDR3 is 14 residues. The CDR3 DNA reads as TGTGCCAGCAGGGGGACTAGCGGGGGTTTCGAGCAGTACTTC. Amino acid sequence: CASRGTSGGFEQYF.